One sample yielded the 8 T cell receptor beta chains listed below, sequenced in a study of beta chain features in type 1 diabetes. Of the isolated RNA, all was reverse transcribed, and so the sequenced material was expressed TCRB transcripts. Sequencing was performed with immunoSEQ multiplex PCR; in TCRdb, only in-frame clones are kept and a portion is missing. The sample gives around 190,000 clones, approximately 13% of which show up once; about 0.66% is in the top ten. Sequenced material: central memory CD4+ T cells from blood. The receptors here all came from a woman aged 18-29 years in good health.

Details on this clone: The same CDR3 can be traced to other DNA sequences in this sample. V is TRBV18 and J is TRBJ2-5, with D perhaps TRBD2 (5 bases). V was trimmed by 2 bases and J by 5 bases, leaving 6 bases between them. Looked up from germline, CDR1 is KGHSH and CDR2 is LQKENI. This CDR3 has 12 residues. The CDR3 is CASSPRGETQYF. DNA of the CDR3: TGTGCCAGCTCACCAAGAGGGGAGACCCAGTACTTC.

J is TRBJ1-2 and V is TRBV5-4; D is uncertain. This CDR3 has 14 amino acids. The germline CDR1 and CDR2 sequences are SGHNT and YYREEE (reference sequence). The V end was cut by 4 bases, the J end by 5 bases, with 15 bases between. The CDR3 here is CASSQVPRAYGYTF. CDR3 DNA: TGTGCCAGCAGCCAAGTTCCCAGAGCGTATGGCTACACCTTC.

This clone was seen more than once but under ten times. V gene TRBV27 combines with J gene TRBJ1-2; a weak D match, TRBD1 (5 bases). Per germline, CDR1 MNHEY and CDR2 SMNVEV (reference sequence). V shed 3 bases and J shed 8 bases, with 16 bases lying between them. This CDR3 has 14 residues. Here the CDR3 reads CASSFSTERSGYTF. The CDR3 nucleotides are TGTGCCAGCAGTTTTTCGACAGAAAGATCCGGCTACACCTTC.

This clone showed up just a few times. The V call is TRBV9, the J call TRBJ2-3; no clear D. V was shortened by 2 bases and J by 1 base, with 11 bases between the two germline ends. Germline CDR1 is SGDLS and CDR2 is YYNGEE. The CDR3 is made up of 15 amino acids. The CDR3 sequence is CASSVHLEGTDTQYF. CDR3 coding DNA: TGTGCCAGCAGCGTCCACCTCGAGGGCACAGATACGCAGTATTTT.

The genes are TRBV4-3 and TRBJ1-5, with a tentative D call TRBD1 (6 bases). CDR3 length: 16 amino acids. Per the germline V gene, CDR1 is LGHNA and CDR2 is YSLEER. The V and J ends lost 4 bases and 2 bases respectively, with 15 bases between them. The CDR3 protein is CASSRGYREGNQPQHF. The CDR3 DNA reads TGCGCCAGCAGCCGGGGATACAGGGAAGGCAATCAGCCCCAGCATTTT.

This clone has a handful of counts. This sequence joins TRBV9 and TRBJ1-1; D is possibly TRBD1 (6 bases). V lost 2 bases to trimming and J lost 0 bases, with 8 bases between them. This CDR3 has 14 amino acids. Germline CDR1 SGDLS, CDR2 YYNGEE. The CDR3: CASSVGTLNTEAFF. DNA for the CDR3: TGTGCCAGCAGCGTCGGGACACTGAACACTGAAGCTTTCTTT.

A few counts support this clone. The chain carries TRBV5-1 and TRBJ2-2; maybe TRBD2 (7 bases). Per germline, CDR1 SGHRS and CDR2 YFSETQ. This CDR3 comprises 16 residues. The V end was cut by 0 bases, the J end by 3 bases, with 12 bases between. CDR3 residues: CASSLGSGGYTGELFF. Written as DNA, the CDR3 is TGCGCCAGCAGCTTGGGATCGGGGGGCTACACCGGGGAGCTGTTTTTT. The entire variable domain, with the rest obtained from reference TRBV5-1 and TRBJ2-2, is as follows: KAGVTQTPRYLIKTRGQQVTLSCSPISGHRSVSWYQQTPGQGLQFLFEYFSETQRNKGNFPGRFSGRQFSNSRSEMNVSTLELGDSALYLCASSLGSGGYTGELFFGEGSRLTVL.

There are a few counts of this clone. The rearrangement uses TRBV4-3 and TRBJ1-4; 9 bases align to TRBD1. This CDR3 spans 16 amino acids. V shed 1 base, J shed 5 bases, and the junction held 5 bases outside the gene matches. Germline CDR1 reads LGHNA; CDR2 reads YSLEER. In DNA, the CDR3 is TGCGCCAGCAGCCAAGGACACGGGACAGGGAATGAAAAACTGTTTTTT. Its protein product is CASSQGHGTGNEKLFF.